This TCR beta chain was sequenced for a study of blood T cell repertoires in COVID-19. Study summary: Whether acute or convalescent, the COVID-19 samples came from the United States, Italy and Spain. PBMCs, B-cell-depleted T cells, or T cells were the source of the cDNA or gDNA that made up the material.

The CDR3 is made up of 15 amino acids. Germline V gene sequence: CDR1 MNHEY, CDR2 SMNVEV (reference sequence). With V trimmed by 0 bases and J by 3 bases, 2 bases remained unmatched. Authors' processing steps: Amplification from reference gene primers served as the basis for estimated nucleated cell counts. Profiled with immunoSEQ multiplex PCR; TCRdb holds only in-frame clones, not every one. The V and J calls and clone size come from that table; D and trimming were worked out from the DNA. This sample has 150,000 to 250,000 clones, with roughly 92% found just once. Seattle patients were enrolled while actively infected and followed longitudinally.

The chain couples TRBV27 to TRBJ2-3, with 8 bases fitting TRBD1. Sequencing input: peripheral blood. This clonotype was obtained from a man under 40 with COVID-19, enrolled during active disease. DNA of the CDR3: TGTGCCAGCAGTTTATCCCGACAGGGGACAGATACGCAGTATTTT. Its protein product is CASSLSRQGTDTQYF.